This is a list of T cell receptor beta chains from one sample in a study of T cell repertoires in cytomegalovirus infection. Their antigens are not known. TCRdb re-called the reads with MiXCR, one entry per CDR3 protein. The table records 700,000 to 850,000 distinct CDR3 sequences, roughly 33% of them present only once. The specimen was cultured CD8+ T cells from PBMCs, collected from culture after CMV antigen stimulation. These receptors were collected from a human donor in good health (CMV status not recorded). Some clones in this sample may be carry-over from other donors' samples. Each CDR3 is given with its conserved first and last residue. Fields, in order: D gene, J gene, clone size, V gene, CDR3 protein, CDR3 DNA. A D gene is named only where the DNA matches it firmly. A clone size is listed for some rows: how often the clone was seen (once, few, many), or a class if it is expanded.

d_call: TRBD1
j_call: TRBJ1-1
clone_size: few
v_call: TRBV7-9
cdr3_aa: CASSLFGQGRLNTEAFF
cdr3_nt: TGTGCCAGCAGCTTATTTGGACAGGGTCGATTGAACACTGAAGCTTTCTTT

d_call: NA
j_call: TRBJ2-1
clone_size: few
v_call: TRBV6-6
cdr3_aa: CASSYALFEQFF
cdr3_nt: TGTGCCAGCAGTTACGCGTTGTTTGAGCAGTTCTTC

d_call: NA
j_call: TRBJ2-7
clone_size: NA
v_call: TRBV20-1
cdr3_aa: CSAPRPGVPYEQYF
cdr3_nt: TGCAGTGCTCCCCGGCCAGGGGTCCCCTACGAGCAGTACTTC

d_call: NA
j_call: TRBJ2-7
clone_size: many
v_call: TRBV12-5
cdr3_aa: CASGLSVISYEQYF
cdr3_nt: TGTGCTAGTGGTTTATCGGTCATCTCCTACGAGCAGTACTTC

d_call: TRBD1
j_call: TRBJ1-2
clone_size: NA
v_call: TRBV14
cdr3_aa: CASSRTHPGTGYGYTF
cdr3_nt: TGTGCCAGCAGCCGTACCCACCCGGGGACAGGTTATGGCTACACCTTC

d_call: NA
j_call: TRBJ2-1
clone_size: NA
v_call: TRBV6-5
cdr3_aa: CASTSREDEQFF
cdr3_nt: TGTGCCAGCACCTCCAGGGAAGATGAGCAGTTCTTC

d_call: NA
j_call: TRBJ2-7
clone_size: many
v_call: TRBV7-2
cdr3_aa: CASSSVGYEQYF
cdr3_nt: TGTGCCAGCAGTTCCGTCGGCTACGAGCAGTACTTC

d_call: NA
j_call: TRBJ1-1
clone_size: few
v_call: TRBV14
cdr3_aa: CASSRNTVNTEAFF
cdr3_nt: TGTGCCAGCAGCCGCAACACAGTGAACACTGAAGCTTTCTTT

d_call: TRBD2
j_call: TRBJ2-3
clone_size: few
v_call: TRBV6-2/TRBV6-3
cdr3_aa: CASRTSGTRFTDTQYF
cdr3_nt: TGTGCCAGCAGAACATCCGGGACTAGATTCACAGATACGCAGTATTTT

d_call: TRBD1
j_call: TRBJ1-1
clone_size: few
v_call: TRBV7-6
cdr3_aa: CASSGDRVYTEAFF
cdr3_nt: TGTGCCAGCAGCGGGGACAGGGTGTACACTGAAGCTTTCTTT

d_call: NA
j_call: TRBJ1-2
clone_size: NA
v_call: TRBV29-1
cdr3_aa: CSVENRPYGYTF
cdr3_nt: TGCAGCGTTGAAAACAGACCCTATGGCTACACCTTC

d_call: NA
j_call: TRBJ2-1
clone_size: NA
v_call: TRBV9
cdr3_aa: CASSVAQWDEQFF
cdr3_nt: TGTGCCAGCAGCGTAGCCCAGTGGGATGAGCAGTTCTTC

d_call: NA
j_call: TRBJ1-4
clone_size: NA
v_call: TRBV6-2/TRBV6-3
cdr3_aa: CASSSDSPATNEKLFF
cdr3_nt: TGTGCCAGCAGTTCGGACAGTCCTGCAACTAATGAAAAACTGTTTTTT

d_call: NA
j_call: TRBJ2-1
clone_size: NA
v_call: TRBV27
cdr3_aa: CASSLGTNYNEQFF
cdr3_nt: TGTGCCAGCAGTTTAGGGACAAACTACAATGAGCAGTTCTTC

d_call: TRBD2
j_call: TRBJ2-1
clone_size: NA
v_call: TRBV4-3
cdr3_aa: CASSQEILAGANEQFF
cdr3_nt: TGCGCCAGCAGCCAAGAGATTCTAGCGGGGGCCAATGAGCAGTTCTTC

d_call: NA
j_call: TRBJ1-1
clone_size: many
v_call: TRBV4-1
cdr3_aa: CASSQEPGMNTEAFF
cdr3_nt: TGCGCCAGCAGCCAAGAGCCAGGGATGAACACTGAAGCTTTCTTT

d_call: NA
j_call: TRBJ1-5
clone_size: NA
v_call: TRBV27
cdr3_aa: CASSLAGDVGQPQHF
cdr3_nt: TGTGCCAGCAGTTTAGCAGGGGATGTTGGTCAGCCCCAGCATTTT

d_call: TRBD1
j_call: TRBJ1-1
clone_size: few
v_call: TRBV7-6
cdr3_aa: CASADRGYTEAFF
cdr3_nt: TGTGCCAGCGCTGACAGGGGGTACACTGAAGCTTTCTTT

d_call: NA
j_call: TRBJ1-1
clone_size: NA
v_call: TRBV12-3/TRBV12-4
cdr3_aa: CASSLDRILDMNTEAFF
cdr3_nt: TGTGCCAGCAGTTTAGACCGCATCCTAGATATGAACACTGAAGCTTTCTTT

d_call: TRBD2
j_call: TRBJ2-1
clone_size: NA
v_call: TRBV5-1
cdr3_aa: CASSSRGGGVYNEQFF
cdr3_nt: TGCGCCAGCAGCTCCCGGGGGGGCGGGGTCTACAATGAGCAGTTCTTC

d_call: NA
j_call: TRBJ2-2
clone_size: few
v_call: TRBV12-5
cdr3_aa: CASGLPDGYTGELFF
cdr3_nt: TGTGCTAGTGGCCTCCCGGACGGTTACACCGGGGAGCTGTTTTTT

d_call: TRBD1
j_call: TRBJ2-1
clone_size: few
v_call: TRBV7-9
cdr3_aa: CASSEADRVGHNEQFF
cdr3_nt: TGTGCCAGCAGCGAAGCAGACAGGGTGGGGCACAATGAGCAGTTCTTC

d_call: NA
j_call: TRBJ1-5
clone_size: few
v_call: TRBV19
cdr3_aa: CASRNRVRSNQPQHF
cdr3_nt: TGTGCCAGTAGGAACAGGGTTCGTAGCAATCAGCCCCAGCATTTT

d_call: NA
j_call: TRBJ2-5
clone_size: few
v_call: TRBV7-2
cdr3_aa: CASSLVGPALQYF
cdr3_nt: TGTGCCAGCAGCTTAGTCGGTCCTGCTCTACAGTACTTC

d_call: NA
j_call: TRBJ1-6
clone_size: few
v_call: TRBV19
cdr3_aa: CASSPVLPPLSYNSPLHF
cdr3_nt: TGTGCCAGTAGCCCCGTTTTGCCACCCCTCTCCTATAATTCACCCCTCCACTTT

d_call: NA
j_call: TRBJ2-7
clone_size: few
v_call: TRBV6-5
cdr3_aa: CASTKGYEQYF
cdr3_nt: TGTGCCAGCACCAAGGGCTACGAGCAGTACTTC

d_call: NA
j_call: TRBJ1-2
clone_size: NA
v_call: TRBV14
cdr3_aa: CASSQGGGDYGYTF
cdr3_nt: TGTGCCAGCAGCCAAGGAGGGGGAGACTATGGCTACACCTTC

d_call: TRBD1
j_call: TRBJ2-1
clone_size: few
v_call: TRBV10-3
cdr3_aa: CAIIRDSLNNEQFF
cdr3_nt: TGTGCCATTATCCGGGACAGCCTTAACAATGAGCAGTTCTTC

d_call: NA
j_call: TRBJ1-4
clone_size: NA
v_call: TRBV28
cdr3_aa: CASSSIQGRGEKLFF
cdr3_nt: TGTGCCAGCAGTTCAATTCAGGGGCGGGGGGAAAAACTGTTTTTT

d_call: NA
j_call: TRBJ1-2
clone_size: NA
v_call: TRBV6-6
cdr3_aa: CASRTQGRMSDYGYTF
cdr3_nt: TGTGCCAGCAGAACCCAGGGGAGGATGAGTGATTATGGCTACACCTTC

d_call: NA
j_call: TRBJ2-3
clone_size: many
v_call: TRBV7-9
cdr3_aa: CASSPPGSSTDTQYF
cdr3_nt: TGTGCCAGCAGCCCCCCGGGCTCTAGCACAGATACGCAGTATTTT

d_call: NA
j_call: TRBJ2-2
clone_size: few
v_call: TRBV28
cdr3_aa: CASRFVSTGNTGELFF
cdr3_nt: TGTGCCAGTCGGTTTGTGTCCACAGGGAACACCGGGGAGCTGTTTTTT

d_call: NA
j_call: TRBJ1-6
clone_size: NA
v_call: TRBV7-3
cdr3_aa: CASSAGPGPGDSPLHF
cdr3_nt: TGTGCCAGCAGCGCAGGTCCGGGACCTGGAGATTCACCCCTCCACTTT

d_call: NA
j_call: TRBJ2-7
clone_size: NA
v_call: TRBV10-3
cdr3_aa: CAISEVRDGSYEQYF
cdr3_nt: TGTGCCATCAGTGAGGTCCGGGACGGATCCTACGAGCAGTACTTC

d_call: TRBD1
j_call: TRBJ2-1
clone_size: NA
v_call: TRBV4-3
cdr3_aa: CASSVRGQGFHEQFF
cdr3_nt: TGCGCCAGCAGCGTCAGGGGACAGGGGTTCCATGAGCAGTTCTTC

d_call: NA
j_call: TRBJ1-2
clone_size: NA
v_call: TRBV5-1
cdr3_aa: CASSLDAVGYTF
cdr3_nt: TGCGCCAGCAGCTTGGACGCGGTGGGCTACACCTTC

d_call: NA
j_call: TRBJ2-7
clone_size: NA
v_call: TRBV27
cdr3_aa: CASSNRYEQYF
cdr3_nt: TGTGCCAGCAGTAATCGGTACGAGCAGTACTTC

d_call: TRBD1
j_call: TRBJ2-7
clone_size: NA
v_call: TRBV15
cdr3_aa: CATSLGQDFTYEQYF
cdr3_nt: TGTGCCACCAGCTTGGGACAGGACTTCACCTACGAGCAGTACTTC

d_call: NA
j_call: TRBJ1-2
clone_size: few
v_call: TRBV7-9
cdr3_aa: CASSLVGRGSGYTF
cdr3_nt: TGTGCCAGCAGCTTAGTCGGGCGCGGGAGTGGCTACACCTTC

d_call: NA
j_call: TRBJ1-1
clone_size: many
v_call: TRBV7-2
cdr3_aa: CASSPTLVSEGAEAFF
cdr3_nt: TGTGCCAGCAGCCCCACCCTTGTCTCGGAAGGGGCTGAAGCTTTCTTT

d_call: TRBD1
j_call: TRBJ2-7
clone_size: NA
v_call: TRBV29-1
cdr3_aa: CSVVDRGTYEQYF
cdr3_nt: TGCAGCGTCGTAGACAGGGGAACCTACGAGCAGTACTTC

d_call: NA
j_call: TRBJ2-7
clone_size: NA
v_call: TRBV2
cdr3_aa: CVSKGHKQYF
cdr3_nt: TGTGTCAGCAAAGGACACAAGCAGTACTTC

d_call: NA
j_call: TRBJ2-1
clone_size: few
v_call: TRBV6-2/TRBV6-3
cdr3_aa: CASSYPLAVYNEQFF
cdr3_nt: TGTGCCAGCAGTTACCCACTAGCAGTCTACAATGAGCAGTTCTTC

d_call: NA
j_call: TRBJ1-3
clone_size: NA
v_call: TRBV7-9
cdr3_aa: CASSPNRNTIYF
cdr3_nt: TGTGCCAGCAGTCCCAATAGGAACACCATATATTTT

d_call: NA
j_call: TRBJ1-2
clone_size: few
v_call: TRBV5-4
cdr3_aa: CASSSPREALNYGYTF
cdr3_nt: TGTGCCAGCAGCTCCCCCAGGGAGGCCCTTAACTATGGCTACACCTTC

d_call: NA
j_call: TRBJ1-1
clone_size: few
v_call: TRBV2
cdr3_aa: CASREPKDRGSEAFF
cdr3_nt: TGTGCCAGCAGGGAGCCTAAAGACCGGGGATCTGAAGCTTTCTTT

d_call: NA
j_call: TRBJ1-1
clone_size: few
v_call: TRBV28
cdr3_aa: CASSFNLNTEAFF
cdr3_nt: TGTGCCAGCAGTTTTAATCTGAACACTGAAGCTTTCTTT

d_call: TRBD2
j_call: TRBJ2-7
clone_size: few
v_call: TRBV6-5
cdr3_aa: CASSYSSGVITYEQYF
cdr3_nt: TGTGCCAGCAGTTACTCAAGCGGGGTCATAACCTACGAGCAGTACTTC

d_call: NA
j_call: TRBJ2-3
clone_size: many
v_call: TRBV7-6
cdr3_aa: CASSLGTSFTDTQYF
cdr3_nt: TGTGCCAGCAGCTTAGGGACATCTTTCACAGATACGCAGTATTTT

d_call: NA
j_call: TRBJ1-5
clone_size: NA
v_call: TRBV7-6
cdr3_aa: CASSLGGARPQHF
cdr3_nt: TGTGCCAGCAGCTTGGGAGGGGCCAGGCCCCAGCATTTT

d_call: TRBD1
j_call: TRBJ2-7
clone_size: NA
v_call: TRBV2
cdr3_aa: CASSDRGRVYEQYF
cdr3_nt: TGTGCCAGCAGTGACAGGGGGCGCGTGTACGAGCAGTACTTC

d_call: TRBD1
j_call: TRBJ2-7
clone_size: NA
v_call: TRBV2
cdr3_aa: CASIAGGRGYRRLDEQYF
cdr3_nt: TGTGCCAGCATAGCAGGGGGAAGGGGTTATAGGCGCCTAGACGAGCAGTACTTC